This is a list of T cell receptor beta chains from one sample in a study of shared clonotypes between healthy human individuals. Produced via immunoSEQ multiplex PCR; TCRdb's table is partial and in-frame only. The sample carries roughly 510,000 clones, roughly 79% recorded once. Sequencing was performed on PBMCs. Every receptor here comes from a woman aged 40 to 50 in good health. Some clones in this sample may be carry-over from other donors' samples. CDR3s include the opening cysteine and the closing phenylalanine or tryptophan. A D gene is named only where the DNA matches it firmly. A clone size is listed for some rows: how often the clone was seen (once, few, many), or a class if it is expanded.

-,-,TRBV28,TRBJ2-7,CASSRGSPYEQYF
once,TRBD2,TRBV4-2,TRBJ2-1,CASSQAAGGRHEQFF
-,-,TRBV28,TRBJ2-6,CASTSGDGANVLTF
-,-,TRBV5-8,TRBJ2-7,CASSLPDYYEQYF
once,TRBD1,TRBV27,TRBJ1-2,CASSYRAGGNYGYTF
many,TRBD1,TRBV4-2,TRBJ1-5,CASSHRDSRNQPQHF
-,-,TRBV30,TRBJ1-6,CAQNRQDDNSPLHF
-,-,TRBV2,TRBJ2-1,CASMITWAYNEQFF
-,-,TRBV4-3,TRBJ1-2,CASAPRQGPYGYTF
-,TRBD2,TRBV10-2,TRBJ2-2,CASTPFSGRADTGELFF
-,-,TRBV19,TRBJ1-1,CASSIGRSTEAFF
few,-,TRBV7-7,TRBJ2-2,CASSLELAAGELFF
-,-,TRBV2,TRBJ1-2,CASSGSVSYGYTF
-,TRBD2,TRBV13,TRBJ2-2,CASSEGLAGEGGELFF
-,TRBD1,TRBV19,TRBJ2-1,CASSPRGTDPYNEQFF
-,TRBD2,TRBV11-2,TRBJ2-7,CASSPGGSSGSYEQYF
-,-,TRBV6-1,TRBJ1-2,CASSEQGFYGYTF
once,-,TRBV10-2,TRBJ2-2,CASSDAPLTRTGELFF
few,TRBD2,TRBV2,TRBJ2-3,CASSEPSGRLTDTQYF
-,TRBD2,TRBV9,TRBJ2-3,CASSPSGNTDTQYF
-,-,TRBV11-3,TRBJ2-1,CASSVNTYNEQFF
-,-,TRBV4-1,TRBJ1-5,CASSQVVGGRNNQPQHF
-,-,TRBV7-2,TRBJ2-5,CASSLSAGGETQYF
-,-,TRBV9,TRBJ2-1,CASSVDAGRSYNEQFF
many,-,TRBV30,TRBJ2-3,CAWGRAGRGTDTQYF
-,TRBD2,TRBV28,TRBJ2-7,CASSPRRSGSASYEQYF
-,-,TRBV20-1,TRBJ1-1,CSANGVTEAFF
-,-,TRBV7-2,TRBJ2-4,CASSSGTLKNIQYF
-,TRBD1,TRBV5-1,TRBJ1-4,CASSPWTGYATNEKLFF
-,TRBD1,TRBV7-2,TRBJ2-7,CASSLVGQGGEQYF
-,TRBD1,TRBV25-1,TRBJ1-2,CASSRGLGQGNYGYTF
many,-,TRBV9,TRBJ1-4,CASSVGRAANEKLFF
few,TRBD1,TRBV19,TRBJ2-1,CASSVDRGGNEQFF
-,TRBD2,TRBV5-3,TRBJ2-6,CARSTHGLAGGLSSGANVLTF
-,TRBD2,TRBV7-8,TRBJ2-1,CASSPTSGRAGNEQFF
-,-,TRBV28,TRBJ2-1,CASSSGLGQREQFF
many,-,TRBV7-2,TRBJ1-1,CASSPTGRTEAFF
-,TRBD1,TRBV6-6,TRBJ2-7,CASSSTGGPYEQYF
many,TRBD1,TRBV27,TRBJ2-1,CASSTTPDRVNEQFF
few,-,TRBV15,TRBJ2-7,CATSRDRGREQYF
-,TRBD2,TRBV13,TRBJ2-5,CASSDGLAGGETQYF
-,-,TRBV4-1,TRBJ1-6,CASTDKFAGGSRAYNSPLHF
-,TRBD2,TRBV27,TRBJ2-3,CASSLGTSGNTDTQYF
-,-,TRBV28,TRBJ2-7,CASSFGGSYEQYF
-,TRBD1,TRBV2,TRBJ2-3,CASSAGTGGTDTQYF
many,-,TRBV28,TRBJ1-2,CASRRPVLEVYGYTF
-,TRBD2,TRBV27,TRBJ2-6,CASSSPGLAGGPPGANVLTF
-,-,TRBV9,TRBJ2-1,CASSTSQPNYNEQFF
-,-,TRBV27,TRBJ2-7,CASSLSSLTGAKYF
-,TRBD2,TRBV7-2,TRBJ2-2,CASSLASGLPTGELFF
-,TRBD1,TRBV5-1,TRBJ1-4,CASSPDRMGEKLFF
once,-,TRBV18,TRBJ2-2,CASSSFSGNTGELFF
-,TRBD2,TRBV5-1,TRBJ2-2,CASSLTSGRGDTGELFF
-,-,TRBV5-1,TRBJ2-2,CASSTLAPGASGELFF